The rows below give T cell receptor beta chains drawn from one sample of a study of T cells in localized non-small cell lung cancer. Repertoires were generated with immunoSEQ multiplex PCR, while TCRdb's copy carries only in-frame clones and drops some. Counted here are 20,000 to 25,000 clones, around 87% occurring once; the ten biggest clones make up 10% to 15%. The specimen was PBMCs, collected before any cancer treatment. All receptors come from a man aged 40 to 69 with stage II squamous cell lung carcinoma. CDR3s include the opening cysteine and the closing phenylalanine or tryptophan. D genes are given only for firm matches. Clone size, where shown, is once, few, many, or a class for clones that have expanded.

d_gene	abundance	j_gene	v_gene	CDR3nt	CDR3aa
-	-	TRBJ2-1	TRBV5-4	TGTGCCAGCAGCGAGACTAACAATGAGCAGTTCTTC	CASSETNNEQFF
TRBD2	-	TRBJ2-7	TRBV7-9	TGTGCCAGCAGTTCACTAGCGGTTTCCTACGAGCAGTACTTC	CASSSLAVSYEQYF
TRBD1	-	TRBJ1-2	TRBV30	TGTGCCTGGAGTGTATGGGACAGGGGGCGATATGGCTACACCTTC	CAWSVWDRGRYGYTF
TRBD2	once	TRBJ2-3	TRBV13	TGTGCCAGCAGCTCTGTGGGGCTAGCGGGGGATTACTCTAGCACAGATACGCAGTATTTT	CASSSVGLAGDYSSTDTQYF
-	-	TRBJ2-7	TRBV6-5	TGTGCCAGCATCGCACCCGGGACCTACGAGCAGTACTTC	CASIAPGTYEQYF
-	-	TRBJ1-6	TRBV4-1	TGCGCCAGCAGCCAAGAGGGGGAACGGAGCTCCTATAATTCACCCCTCCACTTT	CASSQEGERSSYNSPLHF
-	-	TRBJ1-6	TRBV18	TGTGCCAGCTCACCACAGGGGAATTCACCCCTCCACTTT	CASSPQGNSPLHF
-	-	TRBJ2-2	TRBV18	TGTGCCAGCTCCCCAGACACCGGGGAGCTGTTTTTT	CASSPDTGELFF
TRBD2	-	TRBJ2-1	TRBV19	TGTGCCAGTAGTATAGGGATAGCGGGAGGTCAAAATGAGCAGTTCTTC	CASSIGIAGGQNEQFF
-	-	TRBJ2-3	TRBV27	TGTGCCAGCAGTTCAAACAGGGACGGCACAGATACGCAGTATTTT	CASSSNRDGTDTQYF
-	-	TRBJ1-1	TRBV11-3	TGTGCCAGCAGCTTGAGAGCCGAGGACACTGAAGCTTTCTTT	CASSLRAEDTEAFF
-	few	TRBJ1-5	TRBV18	TGTGCCAGCTCCCGGGAGCTTCAGCCCCAGCATTTT	CASSRELQPQHF
-	once	TRBJ2-1	TRBV11-3	TGTGCCAGCAGCTTAGGACTGATGACCTACAATGAGCAGTTCTTC	CASSLGLMTYNEQFF
TRBD1	-	TRBJ2-5	TRBV7-2	TGTGCCAGCAGCTTATACCCGAGACAGGGGCAAGAGACCCAGTACTTC	CASSLYPRQGQETQYF
TRBD2	once	TRBJ2-7	TRBV30	TGTGCCTGGACCTCGAGGACGGGAGGGCCGAGTGGAGAGCAGTACTTC	CAWTSRTGGPSGEQYF
-	-	TRBJ2-3	TRBV5-1	TGCGCCAGCAGCTTGGTTGGAGTCACAGATACGCAGTATTTT	CASSLVGVTDTQYF
TRBD1	-	TRBJ1-1	TRBV25-1	TGTGCCAGCAGTGAGTCCTCGGACAGGGCTGAAGCTTTCTTT	CASSESSDRAEAFF
-	once	TRBJ1-1	TRBV13	TGTGCCAGCAGCTTAGTTAAAGTCAACACTGAAGCTTTCTTT	CASSLVKVNTEAFF
-	-	TRBJ2-1	TRBV5-1	TGCGCCAGCAGCTTGGCCTTAGCGTCCCCCTCAAGTCAGTTCTTC	CASSLALASPSSQFF
-	-	TRBJ1-6	TRBV6-5	TGTGCCAGCAGCTCAGGGGCTTTCAGGGAGTCACCCCTCCACTTT	CASSSGAFRESPLHF
TRBD1	-	TRBJ2-2	TRBV29-1	TGCAGCGGGGACAGGGGCAGCACCGGGGAGCTGTTTTTT	CSGDRGSTGELFF
TRBD1	-	TRBJ2-5	TRBV7-2	TGTGCCAGCAGCGCCAATCCGGGACAGGGGGTGGAGACCCAGTACTTC	CASSANPGQGVETQYF
-	-	TRBJ1-2	TRBV30	TGTGCCTGGACTGGGCCGGGGGCAGGGTATGGCTACACCTTC	CAWTGPGAGYGYTF
-	-	TRBJ2-7	TRBV6-1	TGTGCCAGCAGTGTGGGAGACACGTCCTACGAGCAGTACTTC	CASSVGDTSYEQYF
-	-	TRBJ1-4	TRBV5-4	TGTGCCAGCAGCTTGGAGGGGAATGTTGGGGAAAAACTGTTTTTT	CASSLEGNVGEKLFF
-	-	TRBJ1-1	TRBV7-2	TGTGCCAGCAGCCCTAACCGGGAAGCTTTCTTT	CASSPNREAFF
-	-	TRBJ2-3	TRBV7-2	TGTGCCAGCAGCCCCCGACGGGCGAAAGATACGCAGTATTTT	CASSPRRAKDTQYF
-	-	TRBJ2-7	TRBV9	TGTGCCAGCAGCGTAGCCCCAGGGAACGAGCAGTACTTC	CASSVAPGNEQYF
TRBD1	-	TRBJ2-3	TRBV12-5	TGTGCTAGTGGTCCCTTTCACGGGACAGGGGGCCTTCACACAGATACGCAGTATTTT	CASGPFHGTGGLHTDTQYF
-	-	TRBJ1-5	TRBV6-5	TGTGCCAGCAGTTATACGTGGGACGGAAATCAGCCCCAGCATTTT	CASSYTWDGNQPQHF
-	-	TRBJ1-1	TRBV29-1	TGCAGCGCCCAGATGACAGAGAACACTGAAGCTTTCTTT	CSAQMTENTEAFF
-	-	TRBJ2-7	TRBV6-5	TGTGCCAGCAGTTCCACAGGCTCCTACGAGCAGTACTTC	CASSSTGSYEQYF
-	-	TRBJ2-7	TRBV7-2	TGTGCCAGCAGCACCTCAGGGGCTAGCTCCTACGAGCAGTACTTC	CASSTSGASSYEQYF